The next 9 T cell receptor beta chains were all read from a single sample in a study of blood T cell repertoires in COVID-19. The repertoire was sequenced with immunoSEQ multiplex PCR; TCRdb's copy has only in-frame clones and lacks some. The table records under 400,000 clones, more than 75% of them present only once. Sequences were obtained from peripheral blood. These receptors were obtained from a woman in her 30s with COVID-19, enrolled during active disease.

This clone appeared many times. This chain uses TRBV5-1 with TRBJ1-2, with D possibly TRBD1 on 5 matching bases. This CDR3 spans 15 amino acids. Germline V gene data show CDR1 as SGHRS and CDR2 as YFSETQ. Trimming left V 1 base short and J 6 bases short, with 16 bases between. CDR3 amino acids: CASSLRVGQGNGYTF. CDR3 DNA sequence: TGCGCCAGCAGCTTGAGGGTCGGGCAGGGAAATGGCTACACCTTC. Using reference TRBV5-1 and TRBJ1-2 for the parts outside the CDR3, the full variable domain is KAGVTQTPRYLIKTRGQQVTLSCSPISGHRSVSWYQQTPGQGLQFLFEYFSETQRNKGNFPGRFSGRQFSNSRSEMNVSTLELGDSALYLCASSLRVGQGNGYTFGSGTRLTVV.

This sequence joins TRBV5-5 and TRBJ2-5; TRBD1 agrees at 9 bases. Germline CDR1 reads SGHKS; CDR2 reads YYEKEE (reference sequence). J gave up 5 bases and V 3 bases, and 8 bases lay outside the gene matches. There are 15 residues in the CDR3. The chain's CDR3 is CASSWLDRGLETQYF. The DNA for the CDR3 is TGTGCCAGCAGCTGGTTGGACAGGGGCTTGGAGACCCAGTACTTC. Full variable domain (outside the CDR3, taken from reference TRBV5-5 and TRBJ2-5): DAGVTQSPTHLIKTRGQQVTLRCSPISGHKSVSWYQQVLGQGPQFIFQYYEKEERGRGNFPDRFSARQFPNYSSELNVNALLLGDSALYLCASSWLDRGLETQYFGPGTRLLVL.

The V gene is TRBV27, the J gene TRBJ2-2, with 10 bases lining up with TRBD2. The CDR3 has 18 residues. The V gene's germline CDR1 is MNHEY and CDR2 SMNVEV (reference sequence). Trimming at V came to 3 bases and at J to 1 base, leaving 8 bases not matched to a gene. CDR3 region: CASSFSGRAFRNTGELFF. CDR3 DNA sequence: TGTGCCAGCAGTTTCAGCGGGAGGGCCTTTCGGAACACCGGGGAGCTGTTTTTT.

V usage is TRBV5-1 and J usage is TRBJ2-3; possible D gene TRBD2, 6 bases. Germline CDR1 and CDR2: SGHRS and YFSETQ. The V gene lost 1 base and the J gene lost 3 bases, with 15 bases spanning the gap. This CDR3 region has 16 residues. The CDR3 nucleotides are TGCGCCAGCAGCTTGCCGGCAGGCCGGGGGACAGATACGCAGTATTTT. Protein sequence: CASSLPAGRGTDTQYF.

CDR3 sequence (DNA): TGTGCCAGCAGCCAAGCCCATGGAAACACCATATATTTT. Protein: CASSQAHGNTIYF. This chain connects TRBV3-1 (or the pseudogene TRBV3-2) to TRBJ1-3; D is unresolved. Deletions cut 1 base from V and 3 bases from J, with 4 bases between. The length of the CDR3 is 13 residues. Germline loops: CDR1 LGHDT, CDR2 YNNKEL (reference sequence).

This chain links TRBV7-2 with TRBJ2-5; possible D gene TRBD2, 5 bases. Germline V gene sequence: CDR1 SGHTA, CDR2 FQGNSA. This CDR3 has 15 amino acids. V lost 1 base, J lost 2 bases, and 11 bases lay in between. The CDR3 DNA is TGTGCCAGCAGCTTAGGTGAGAGGAGGCAAGAGACCCAGTACTTC. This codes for CASSLGERRQETQYF. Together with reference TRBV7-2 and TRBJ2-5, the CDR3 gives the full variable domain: GAGVSQSPSNKVTEKGKDVELRCDPISGHTALYWYRQSLGQGLEFLIYFQGNSAPDKSGLPSDRFSAERTGGSVSTLTIQRTQQEDSAVYLCASSLGERRQETQYFGPGTRLLVL.

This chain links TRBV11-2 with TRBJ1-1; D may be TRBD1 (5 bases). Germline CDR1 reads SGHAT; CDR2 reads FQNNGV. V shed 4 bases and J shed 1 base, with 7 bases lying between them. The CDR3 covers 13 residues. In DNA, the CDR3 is TGTGCCAGCAGCTCTACAGGGAACACTGAAGCTTTCTTT. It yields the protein CASSSTGNTEAFF.

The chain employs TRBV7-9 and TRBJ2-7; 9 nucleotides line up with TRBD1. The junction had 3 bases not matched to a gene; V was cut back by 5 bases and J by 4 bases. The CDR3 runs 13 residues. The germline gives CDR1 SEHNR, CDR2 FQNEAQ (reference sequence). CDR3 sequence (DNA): TGTGCCAGCAGCGCCGGGACAGGGTACGAGCAGTACTTC. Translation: CASSAGTGYEQYF.

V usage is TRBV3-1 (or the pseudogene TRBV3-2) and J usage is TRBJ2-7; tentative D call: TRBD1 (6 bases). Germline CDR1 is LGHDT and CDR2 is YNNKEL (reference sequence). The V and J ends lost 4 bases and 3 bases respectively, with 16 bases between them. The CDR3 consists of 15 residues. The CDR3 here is CASSRWDTQFYEQYF. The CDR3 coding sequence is TGTGCCAGCAGCCGTTGGGACACGCAGTTCTACGAGCAGTACTTC.